Sequencing of this TCR beta chain was carried out in a study of T cell responses to AZD1222 COVID-19 vaccine. A remark on this clone: The antigen is unknown.

Study observations and caveats: Spike-specific TCR breadth and depth were elevated following two AZD1222 doses. A mostly white British donor set with more females was recruited, and clonal diversity was possibly underestimated. At 160-218 and 743-854, vaccine-associated CD4 TCRs were dominant, and they spanned spike. Samples come after the peak T cell response, not at day 14.

V dropped 6 bases and J dropped 1 base, with 13 bases sitting between them. The CDR3 totals 15 residues. Germline values: CDR1 LNHDA, CDR2 SQIVND (reference sequence). Clones were read by immunoSEQ multiplex PCR, and TCRdb kept only the in-frame ones, dropping some. The sample records approximately 110,000 clones, 70% to 90% being singletons. The V call is TRBV19, the J call TRBJ1-5; D not certain. This specimen consisted of peripheral blood, obtained on day 0 of AZD1222 vaccination. The receptor's source is an adult in good health. The CDR3 here is CASSLVVGSNQPQHF. DNA of the CDR3: TGTGCCAGTAGCCTGGTAGTCGGAAGCAATCAGCCCCAGCATTTT.